The source of this T cell receptor beta chain is a study of regulatory T cells in long-lasting Graves disease. General study findings and limits: Relative to newly diagnosed Graves' patients, persistent ones had lower TCR diversity. Examination was confined to peripheral blood, excluding thyroid tissue.

The CDR3 covers 13 residues. Germline CDR1 and CDR2: SQVTM and ANQGSEA. V lost 6 bases and J lost 4, with 13 bases in between. A word on this clonotype: The antigen is undetermined.

This sample's time point: newly diagnosed GD, antithyroid drugs for less than 3 months. The TCR library was made from RNA that had been extracted from PBMCs in TRIzol. Arm-PCR of CDR3 regions with iRepertoire HTBI primers generated TCR beta libraries. Each CDR3 protein is one row after TCRdb ran MiXCR on the multiplex PCR reads. Of 550,000 to 600,000 distinct CDR3 sequences detected, approximately 16% appear once; the ten largest clones hold approximately 12%. These data were likewise used in another study, on T cells in Graves' hyperthyroidism and ophthalmopathy.

The receptor was isolated from a man aged 18 to 30 with Graves disease. The material sequenced was peripheral blood mononuclear cells (PBMCs), taken at new diagnosis, from a patient treated with antithyroid drugs. The gene calls are TRBV29-1 and TRBJ1-3; no firm D call. CDR3 sequence: CSVQPVSGNTIYF. CDR3 coding DNA: TGCAGCGTGCAGCCGGTGTCCGGAAACACCATATATTTT.